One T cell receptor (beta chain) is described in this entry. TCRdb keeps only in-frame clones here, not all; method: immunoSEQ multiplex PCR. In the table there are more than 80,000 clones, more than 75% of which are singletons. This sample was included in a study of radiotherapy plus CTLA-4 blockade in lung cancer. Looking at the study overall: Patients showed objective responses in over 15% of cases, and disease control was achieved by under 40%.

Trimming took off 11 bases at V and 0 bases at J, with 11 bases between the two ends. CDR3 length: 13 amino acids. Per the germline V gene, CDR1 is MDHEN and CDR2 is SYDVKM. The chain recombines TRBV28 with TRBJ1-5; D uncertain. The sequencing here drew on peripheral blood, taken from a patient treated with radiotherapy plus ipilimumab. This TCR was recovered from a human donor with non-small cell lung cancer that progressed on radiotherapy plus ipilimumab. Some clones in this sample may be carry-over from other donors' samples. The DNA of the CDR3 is TGTGCCCACAGCCCTTATAGCAATCAGCCCCAGCATTTT. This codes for CAHSPYSNQPQHF. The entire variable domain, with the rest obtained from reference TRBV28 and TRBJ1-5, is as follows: DVKVTQSSRYLVKRTGEKVFLECVQDMDHENMFWYRQDPGLGLRLIYFSYDVKMKEKGDIPEGYSVSREKKERFSLILESASTNQTSMYLCAHSPYSNQPQHFGDGTRLSIL.